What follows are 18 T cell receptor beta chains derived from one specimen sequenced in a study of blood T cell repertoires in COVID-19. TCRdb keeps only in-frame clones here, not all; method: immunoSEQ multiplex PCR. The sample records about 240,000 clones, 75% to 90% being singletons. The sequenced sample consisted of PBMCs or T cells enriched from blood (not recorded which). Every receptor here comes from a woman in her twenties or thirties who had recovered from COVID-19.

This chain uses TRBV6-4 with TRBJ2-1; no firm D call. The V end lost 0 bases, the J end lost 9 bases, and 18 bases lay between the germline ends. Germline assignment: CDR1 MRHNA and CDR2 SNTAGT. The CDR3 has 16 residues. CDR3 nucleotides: TGTGCCAGCAGTGACTCGACGAACTCCAGGCACGCTGAGCAGTTCTTC. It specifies CASSDSTNSRHAEQFF.

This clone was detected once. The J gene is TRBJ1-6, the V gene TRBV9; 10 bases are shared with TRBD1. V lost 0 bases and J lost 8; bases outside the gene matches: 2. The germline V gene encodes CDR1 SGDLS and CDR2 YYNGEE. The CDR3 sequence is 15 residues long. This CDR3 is CASSVGGTGDSPLHF. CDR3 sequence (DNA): TGTGCCAGCAGCGTAGGTGGGACAGGGGATTCACCCCTCCACTTT.

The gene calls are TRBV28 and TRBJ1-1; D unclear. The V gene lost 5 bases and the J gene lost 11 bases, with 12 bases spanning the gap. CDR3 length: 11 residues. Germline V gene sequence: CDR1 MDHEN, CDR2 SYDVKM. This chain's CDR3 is CASSRTERAFF. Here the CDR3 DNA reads TGTGCCAGCAGTAGAACCGAGAGGGCTTTCTTT.

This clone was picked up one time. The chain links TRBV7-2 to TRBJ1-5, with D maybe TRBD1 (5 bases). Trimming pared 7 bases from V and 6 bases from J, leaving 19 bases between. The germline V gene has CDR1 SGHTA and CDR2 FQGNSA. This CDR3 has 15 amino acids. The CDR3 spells CASNPWTQGFQPQHF. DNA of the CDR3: TGTGCCAGCAACCCTTGGACGCAGGGTTTTCAGCCCCAGCATTTT.

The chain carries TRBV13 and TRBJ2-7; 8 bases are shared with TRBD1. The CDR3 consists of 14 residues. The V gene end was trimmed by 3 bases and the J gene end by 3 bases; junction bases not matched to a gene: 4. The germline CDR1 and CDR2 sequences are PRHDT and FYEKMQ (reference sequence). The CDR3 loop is CASSFQGAHYEQYF. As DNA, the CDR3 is TGTGCCAGCAGCTTCCAGGGGGCGCACTACGAGCAGTACTTC.

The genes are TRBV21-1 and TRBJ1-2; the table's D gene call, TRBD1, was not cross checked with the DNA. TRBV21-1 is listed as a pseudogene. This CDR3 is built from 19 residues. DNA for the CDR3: TGTGCCAGCAGCTTCCGTTTTCTAAAAGGGGCCAGCCCTAACTATGGCTACACCTTC. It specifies CASSFRFLKGASPNYGYTF.

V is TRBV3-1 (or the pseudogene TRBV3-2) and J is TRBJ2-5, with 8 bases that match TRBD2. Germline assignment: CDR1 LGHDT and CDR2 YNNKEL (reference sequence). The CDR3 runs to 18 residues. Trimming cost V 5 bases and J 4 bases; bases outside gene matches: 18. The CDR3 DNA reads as TGTGCCAGCAGCTGGACGATAGCGGGACCCATACCGGGAGAGACCCAGTACTTC. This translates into CASSWTIAGPIPGETQYF.

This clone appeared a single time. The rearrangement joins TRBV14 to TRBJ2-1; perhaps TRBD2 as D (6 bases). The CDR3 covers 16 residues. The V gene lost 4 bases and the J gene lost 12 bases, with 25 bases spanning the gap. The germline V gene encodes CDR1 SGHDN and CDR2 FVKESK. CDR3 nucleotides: TGTGCCAGCAGCCCTTTAACCGGGACTGCTTTTATTTCGCAGTTCTTC. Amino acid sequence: CASSPLTGTAFISQFF.

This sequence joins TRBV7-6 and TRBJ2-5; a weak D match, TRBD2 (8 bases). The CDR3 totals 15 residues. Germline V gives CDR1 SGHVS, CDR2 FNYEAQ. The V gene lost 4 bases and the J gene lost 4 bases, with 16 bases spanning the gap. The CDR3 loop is CASSSGRGQGETQYF. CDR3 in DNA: TGTGCCAGCAGCTCCGGGAGGGGGCAGGGAGAGACCCAGTACTTC.

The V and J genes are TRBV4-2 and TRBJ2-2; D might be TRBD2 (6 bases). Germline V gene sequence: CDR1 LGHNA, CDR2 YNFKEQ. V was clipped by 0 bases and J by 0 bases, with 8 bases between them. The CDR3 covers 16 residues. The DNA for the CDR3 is TGTGCCAGCAGCCAAGAGGGAGGTTCGAACACCGGGGAGCTGTTTTTT. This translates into CASSQEGGSNTGELFF.

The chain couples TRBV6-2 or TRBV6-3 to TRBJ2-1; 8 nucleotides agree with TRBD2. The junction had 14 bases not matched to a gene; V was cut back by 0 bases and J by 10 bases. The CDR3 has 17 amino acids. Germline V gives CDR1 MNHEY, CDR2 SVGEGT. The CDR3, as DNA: TGTGCCAGCAGTTACTCGGTCGGGACTAGTGTACCGACGGAGCAGTTCTTC. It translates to CASSYSVGTSVPTEQFF.

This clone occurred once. Here the CDR3 DNA reads TGTGCCAGCAGCTTAGCTAGGACAGGGGTGAATTCACCCCTCCACTTT. Protein: CASSLARTGVNSPLHF. The chain carries TRBV7-8 and TRBJ1-6, with 9 bases fitting TRBD1. Germline assignment: CDR1 SGHVS and CDR2 FQNEAQ. Unmatched junction bases numbered 4, after V lost 0 bases and J lost 7 bases. The CDR3 spans 16 residues.

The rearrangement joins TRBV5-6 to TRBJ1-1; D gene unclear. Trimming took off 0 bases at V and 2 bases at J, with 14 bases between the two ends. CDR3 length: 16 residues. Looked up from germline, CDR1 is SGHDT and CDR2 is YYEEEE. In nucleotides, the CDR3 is TGTGCCAGCAGCTTGGCTGAGGGTGCCGGAAACACTGAAGCTTTCTTT. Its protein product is CASSLAEGAGNTEAFF.

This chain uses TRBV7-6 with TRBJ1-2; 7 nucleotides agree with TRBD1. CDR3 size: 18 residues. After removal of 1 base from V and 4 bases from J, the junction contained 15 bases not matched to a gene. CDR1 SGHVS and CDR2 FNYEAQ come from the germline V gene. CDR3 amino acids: CASSLDRQGAPIRYGYTF. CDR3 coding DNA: TGTGCCAGCAGCTTAGATCGACAGGGAGCGCCCATCCGCTATGGCTACACCTTC.

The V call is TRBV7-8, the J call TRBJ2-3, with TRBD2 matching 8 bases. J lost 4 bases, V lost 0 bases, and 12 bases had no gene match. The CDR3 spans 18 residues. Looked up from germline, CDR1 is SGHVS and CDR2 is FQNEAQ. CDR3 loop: CASSLAGARTSSADTQYF. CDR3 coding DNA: TGTGCCAGCAGCTTAGCCGGGGCAAGGACTAGCTCCGCAGATACGCAGTATTTT. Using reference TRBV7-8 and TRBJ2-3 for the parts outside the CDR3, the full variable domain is GAGVSQSPRYKVAKRGQDVALRCDPISGHVSLFWYQQALGQGPEFLTYFQNEAQLDKSGLPSDRFFAERPEGSVSTLKIQRTQQEDSAVYLCASSLAGARTSSADTQYFGPGTRLTVL.

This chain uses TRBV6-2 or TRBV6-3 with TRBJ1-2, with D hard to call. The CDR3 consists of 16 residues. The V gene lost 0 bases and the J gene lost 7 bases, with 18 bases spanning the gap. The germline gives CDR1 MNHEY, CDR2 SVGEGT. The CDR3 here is CASSYSSKAGGIGYTF. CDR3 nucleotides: TGTGCCAGCAGTTACTCCTCTAAGGCAGGAGGTATTGGCTACACCTTC.

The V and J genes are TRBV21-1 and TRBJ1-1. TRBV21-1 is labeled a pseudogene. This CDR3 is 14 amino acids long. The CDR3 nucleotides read TGTGCCGCCGTGAGGTATTGTATGAACACTGAAGCTTTCTTT. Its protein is CAAVRYCMNTEAFF.

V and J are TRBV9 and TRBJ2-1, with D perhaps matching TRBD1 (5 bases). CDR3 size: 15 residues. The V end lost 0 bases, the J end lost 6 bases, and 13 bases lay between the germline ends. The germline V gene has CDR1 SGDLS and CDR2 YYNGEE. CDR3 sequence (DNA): TGTGCCAGCAGCGTAGAACCCAACAGGTTCAATGAGCAGTTCTTC. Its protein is CASSVEPNRFNEQFF.